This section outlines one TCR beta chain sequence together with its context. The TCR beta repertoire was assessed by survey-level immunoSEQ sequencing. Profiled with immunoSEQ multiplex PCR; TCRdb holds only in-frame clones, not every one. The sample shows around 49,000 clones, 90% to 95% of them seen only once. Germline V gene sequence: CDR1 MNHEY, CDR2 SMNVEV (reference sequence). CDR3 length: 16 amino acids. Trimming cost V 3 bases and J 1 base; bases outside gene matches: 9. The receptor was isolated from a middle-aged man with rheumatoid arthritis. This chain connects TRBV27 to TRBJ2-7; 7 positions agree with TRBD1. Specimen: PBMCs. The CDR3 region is CASSLSPGQPSYEQYF. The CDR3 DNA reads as TGTGCCAGCAGTTTGTCGCCGGGACAGCCTTCCTACGAGCAGTACTTC.